This TCR beta chain originates from a study of early T cells in non-severe SARS-CoV-2 infection (TCRdb year 2021). Some background on the complete study: Because TCR sequencing was done on bulk RNA from unsorted whole blood, the alpha and beta chains could not be paired. General conclusions and limits of the study: VDJdb matching was skewed toward anti-spike CD8 responses, so virus-specific expansions were likely underestimated and private and CD4 specificities were missed.

To prepare the library, 5' RACE was applied. Sequencing relied on a NextSeq 500. In the TCR library protocol, unique molecular identifiers were attached to individual cDNA molecules to correct for PCR bias and sequencing error. TCR alpha and beta chains were both sequenced, and the abundances of alpha and beta sequences in each sample were closely correlated with each other. The study's own analysis went as follows. V gene, J gene and CDR3 annotation of TCR sequences was performed with Decombinator V4. Expanded TCRs were defined as changing significantly between any two time points under a Poisson model with p below 0.0001. Abundances of TCRs were expressed as counts per million after normalisation to the total number of TCRs sequenced in each sample. TRAV1-2 paired with TRAJ12, TRAJ20 or TRAJ33 defined MAIT TCRs, while TRAV10 paired with TRAJ18 defined iNKT TCRs. VDJdb, accessed 1 November 2021, was searched for CMV, EBV and SARS-CoV-2 annotated TCRs, excluding TCRs annotated for multiple antigens. TCRdb itself trimmed the public reads at Q25 with fastp, ran MiXCR and retained productive beta chains. All rows with the same CDR3 protein become a single entry with the most common DNA and genes. TCRdb, not the authors, supplied the V and J calls. The sample data list 55,000 to 70,000 distinct CDR3 sequences, and around 4.2% of these were observed just once. The top ten hold approximately 3.7% of the sample.

The CDR3 starts with the cysteine, ends with the phenylalanine, and has 15 residues. CDR3 DNA is the only sequence kept; it has 45 bases, read in frame from the first base. Based on the germline V gene, the CDR1 and CDR2 sequences are SQVTM and ANQGSEA. At the junction V is shortened by 5 bases and J by 4 bases, with 20 bases in between. A case-control design nested within a healthcare worker cohort in London, UK, was used, with weekly nasopharyngeal swab PCR tests and blood sampling performed. Healthcare workers were recruited between 23 and 31 March 2020, during the week of the UK lockdown, and were followed weekly for up to 16 weeks. This clonotype was detected many times. It lacks a known antigen. No base-level quality is on record; no much larger clone is a single base apart.

The origin of this receptor is an adult who was a healthcare worker with PCR-confirmed SARS-CoV-2 infection or an uninfected control (not recorded which). The donor label of this sample is uncertain. Recombination joined TRBV29-1 with TRBJ1-2; a weak D assignment points to TRBD1 (6 bases agree). The sample in question was whole blood, obtained at baseline. DNA sequence: TGCAGCGTTCCCGCCCGGGGGCCTGGCGGCTATGGCTACACCTTC. It translates to CSVPARGPGGYGYTF.